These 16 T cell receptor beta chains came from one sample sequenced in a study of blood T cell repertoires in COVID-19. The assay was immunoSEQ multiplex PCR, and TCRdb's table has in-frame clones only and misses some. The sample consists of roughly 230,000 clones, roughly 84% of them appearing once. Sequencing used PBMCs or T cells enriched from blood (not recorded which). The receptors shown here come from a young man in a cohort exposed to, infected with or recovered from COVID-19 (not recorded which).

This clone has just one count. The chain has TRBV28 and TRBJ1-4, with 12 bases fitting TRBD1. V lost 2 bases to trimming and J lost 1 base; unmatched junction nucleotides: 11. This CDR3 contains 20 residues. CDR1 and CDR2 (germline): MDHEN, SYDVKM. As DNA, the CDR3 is TGTGCCAGCAGTTTAGGTCCGGGACAGGGGGCCGGGGGAACTAATGAAAAACTGTTTTTT. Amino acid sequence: CASSLGPGQGAGGTNEKLFF.

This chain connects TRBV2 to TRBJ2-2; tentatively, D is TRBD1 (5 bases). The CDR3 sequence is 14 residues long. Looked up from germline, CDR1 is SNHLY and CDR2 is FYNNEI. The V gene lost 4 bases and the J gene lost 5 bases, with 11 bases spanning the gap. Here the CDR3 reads CASSAGFWTGELFF. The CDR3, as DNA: TGTGCCAGCAGTGCAGGGTTTTGGACCGGGGAGCTGTTTTTT.

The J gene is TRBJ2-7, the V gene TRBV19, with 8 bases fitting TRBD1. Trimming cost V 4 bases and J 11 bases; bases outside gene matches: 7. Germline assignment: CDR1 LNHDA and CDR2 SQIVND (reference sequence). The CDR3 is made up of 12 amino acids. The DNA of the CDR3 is TGTGCCAGTAGTAAACAACAGGGGGAGAAGTACTTC. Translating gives CASSKQQGEKYF.

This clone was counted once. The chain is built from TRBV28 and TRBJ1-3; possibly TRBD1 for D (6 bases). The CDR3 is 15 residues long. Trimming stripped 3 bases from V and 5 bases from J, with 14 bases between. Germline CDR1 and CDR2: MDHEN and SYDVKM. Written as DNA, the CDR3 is TGTGCCAGCAGTTTCCGGACAGCCGGCCGAAACACCATATATTTT. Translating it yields CASSFRTAGRNTIYF.

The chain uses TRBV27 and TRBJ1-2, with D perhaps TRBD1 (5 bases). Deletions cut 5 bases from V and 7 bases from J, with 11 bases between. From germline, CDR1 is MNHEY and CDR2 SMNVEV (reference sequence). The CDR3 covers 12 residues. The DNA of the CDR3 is TGTGCCAGCAGTGGAGGGGCAGGTGGCTACACCTTC. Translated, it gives CASSGGAGGYTF.

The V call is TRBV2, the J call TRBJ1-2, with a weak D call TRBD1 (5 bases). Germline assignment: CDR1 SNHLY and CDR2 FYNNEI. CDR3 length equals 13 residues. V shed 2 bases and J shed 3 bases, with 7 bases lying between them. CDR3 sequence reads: CASSERGYYGYTF. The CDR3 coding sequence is TGTGCCAGCAGTGAAAGGGGTTACTATGGCTACACCTTC.

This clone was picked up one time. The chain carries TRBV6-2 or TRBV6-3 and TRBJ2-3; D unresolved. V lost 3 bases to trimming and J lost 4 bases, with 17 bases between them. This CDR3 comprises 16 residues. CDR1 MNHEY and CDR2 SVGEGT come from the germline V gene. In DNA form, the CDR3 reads TGTGCCAGCAGTTATTCGTTTTTAGCTGGCGCAGATACGCAGTATTTT. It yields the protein CASSYSFLAGADTQYF.

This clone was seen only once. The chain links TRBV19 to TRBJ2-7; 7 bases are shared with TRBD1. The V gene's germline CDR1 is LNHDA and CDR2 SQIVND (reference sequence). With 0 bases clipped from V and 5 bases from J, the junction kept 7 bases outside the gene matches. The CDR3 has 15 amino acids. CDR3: CASSIDRQGSNEQYF. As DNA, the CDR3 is TGTGCCAGTAGTATAGACCGACAGGGTTCGAACGAGCAGTACTTC.

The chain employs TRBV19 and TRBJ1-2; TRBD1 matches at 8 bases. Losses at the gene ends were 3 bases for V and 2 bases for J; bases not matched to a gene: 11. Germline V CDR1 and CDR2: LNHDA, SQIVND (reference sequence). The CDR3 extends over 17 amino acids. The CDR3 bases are TGTGCCAGTAGTATGTGGTCAGGGGGCAAGGCGAACTATGGCTACACCTTC. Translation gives CASSMWSGGKANYGYTF.

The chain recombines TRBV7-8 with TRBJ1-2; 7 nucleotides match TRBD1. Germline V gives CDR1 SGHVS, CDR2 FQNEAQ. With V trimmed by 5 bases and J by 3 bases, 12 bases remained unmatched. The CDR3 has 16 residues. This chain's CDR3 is CASSEKWDSRHYGYTF. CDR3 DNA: TGTGCCAGCAGCGAAAAGTGGGACAGCAGACACTATGGCTACACCTTC.

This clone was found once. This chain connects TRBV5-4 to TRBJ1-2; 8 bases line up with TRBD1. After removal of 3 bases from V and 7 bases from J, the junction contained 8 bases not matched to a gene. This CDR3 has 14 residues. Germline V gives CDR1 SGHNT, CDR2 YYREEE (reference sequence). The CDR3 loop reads CASSSGQGVFGYTF. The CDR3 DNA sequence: TGTGCCAGCAGCTCAGGACAGGGAGTGTTTGGCTACACCTTC.

CDR3 residues: CASSLGDRGSETQYF. Written as DNA, the CDR3 is TGTGCCAGCAGCTTAGGGGACAGGGGTTCTGAGACCCAGTACTTC. The chain has TRBV7-9 and TRBJ2-5; 10 positions match TRBD1. The J segment lost 5 bases and the V segment lost 1 base, leaving 4 bases of the junction unmatched. The V gene's germline CDR1 is SEHNR and CDR2 FQNEAQ (reference sequence). This CDR3 contains 15 residues.

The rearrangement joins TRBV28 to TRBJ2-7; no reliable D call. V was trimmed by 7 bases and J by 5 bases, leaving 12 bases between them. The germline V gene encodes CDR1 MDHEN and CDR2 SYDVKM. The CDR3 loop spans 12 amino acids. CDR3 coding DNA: TGTGCCAGCAATGAGTTTTCCCACGAGCAGTACTTC. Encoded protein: CASNEFSHEQYF.

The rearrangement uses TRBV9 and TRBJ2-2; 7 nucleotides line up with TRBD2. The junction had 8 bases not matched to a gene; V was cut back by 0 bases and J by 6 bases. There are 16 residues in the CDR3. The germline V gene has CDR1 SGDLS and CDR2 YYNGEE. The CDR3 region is CASSVGGSASAGELFF. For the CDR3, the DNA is TGTGCCAGCAGCGTAGGCGGGAGCGCGTCGGCCGGGGAGCTGTTTTTT.

CDR3 DNA: TGTGCCAGCAGCTTAGCGGGGCTAGCGGGAGGGTTCTACAATGAGCAGTTCTTC. The encoded protein is CASSLAGLAGGFYNEQFF. This sequence joins TRBV11-1 and TRBJ2-1; 12 positions agree with TRBD2. Germline V gene lookup returns CDR1 SGHAT and CDR2 FQDESV (reference sequence). The CDR3 is 18 residues long. The V gene end was trimmed by 0 bases and the J gene end by 3 bases; junction bases not matched to a gene: 6.

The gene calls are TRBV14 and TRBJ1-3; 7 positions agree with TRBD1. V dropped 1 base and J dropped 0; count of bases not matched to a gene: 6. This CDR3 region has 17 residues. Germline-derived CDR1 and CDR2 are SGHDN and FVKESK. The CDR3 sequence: CASSQAPWDSSGNTIYF. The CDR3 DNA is TGTGCCAGCAGCCAAGCACCCTGGGACAGCTCTGGAAACACCATATATTTT.